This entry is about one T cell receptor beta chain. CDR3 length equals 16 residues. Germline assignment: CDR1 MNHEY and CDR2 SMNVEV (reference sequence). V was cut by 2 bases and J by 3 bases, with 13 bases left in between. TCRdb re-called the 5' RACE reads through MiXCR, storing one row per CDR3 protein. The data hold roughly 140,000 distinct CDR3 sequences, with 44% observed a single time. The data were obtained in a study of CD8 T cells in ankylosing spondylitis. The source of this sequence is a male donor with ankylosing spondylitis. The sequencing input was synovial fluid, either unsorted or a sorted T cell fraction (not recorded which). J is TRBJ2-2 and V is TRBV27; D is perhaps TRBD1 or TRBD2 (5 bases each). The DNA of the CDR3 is TGTGCCAGCAGTTTAAGAGGGGCCTATGACACCGGGGAGCTGTTTTTT. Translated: CASSLRGAYDTGELFF.